This is a list of T cell receptor beta chains from one sample in a study of radiotherapy plus CTLA-4 blockade in lung cancer. Assay: immunoSEQ multiplex PCR; the TCRdb copy retains only in-frame clones and omits some. The data show about 31,000 clones, with approximately 82% seen just once and 6.5% to 9% held by the top ten. The starting material was peripheral blood, obtained from a patient treated with radiotherapy plus ipilimumab. Source of these receptors: a human donor with non-small cell lung cancer who had stable disease on radiotherapy plus ipilimumab. The CDR3 runs from the conserved cysteine through the conserved F or W. D genes are given only for firm matches. The listing skips clone size in some rows; elsewhere it reads once, few, many or a size class.

abundance	v_gene	d_gene	j_gene	CDR3aa	CDR3nt
.	TRBV4-1	TRBD1	TRBJ1-5	CASSQMTGVTNQPQHF	TGCGCCAGCAGCCAAATGACAGGGGTTACCAATCAGCCCCAGCATTTT
few	TRBV5-1	.	TRBJ1-4	CASSLAGYRNTEKLFF	TGCGCCAGCAGCTTGGCGGGTTACAGGAATACGGAAAAACTGTTTTTT
.	TRBV14	TRBD2	TRBJ2-1	CASSQGGSSGGARGEQFF	TGTGCCAGCAGCCAAGGAGGGAGTAGCGGGGGGGCCAGGGGTGAGCAGTTCTTC
.	TRBV5-4	TRBD1	TRBJ1-1	CASSLDRGSRTEAFF	TGTGCCAGCAGCCTGGACAGGGGGTCACGAACTGAAGCTTTCTTT
.	TRBV19	TRBD1	TRBJ1-6	CASSIRTGLLQASPLHF	TGTGCCAGTAGTATCCGGACAGGTCTATTGCAGGCCTCACCCCTCCACTTT
.	TRBV7-9	TRBD1	TRBJ1-6	CASSPRTGLSPLHF	TGTGCCAGCAGCCCTAGGACAGGGTTGTCACCCCTCCACTTT
.	TRBV28	TRBD1	TRBJ1-2	CASSSLTKDRTYGYTF	TGTGCCAGCAGTTCCCTAACTAAGGACAGGACGTATGGCTACACCTTC
.	TRBV7-3	TRBD2	TRBJ2-2	CASSLKSPSGGPNTGELFF	TGTGCCAGCAGCTTAAAAAGTCCTAGCGGGGGGCCCAACACCGGGGAGCTGTTTTTT
.	TRBV5-1	TRBD1	TRBJ1-1	CASSSGQVLNTEAFF	TGCGCCAGCAGCTCGGGACAGGTCCTGAACACTGAAGCTTTCTTT
.	TRBV10-3	.	TRBJ2-1	CAISVSGQYGYEQFF	TGTGCCATCAGTGTTTCAGGGCAGTATGGTTATGAGCAGTTCTTC
.	TRBV11-2	TRBD1	TRBJ1-6	CASSFDRGLDNSPLHF	TGTGCCAGCAGCTTTGACAGGGGGCTAGATAATTCACCCCTCCACTTT
.	TRBV5-4	.	TRBJ2-1	CASSLGTSHEQFF	TGTGCCAGCAGCTTGGGTACAAGCCATGAGCAGTTCTTC
.	TRBV5-6	.	TRBJ1-2	CASSSTKTAGHGYTF	TGTGCCAGCAGCAGCACCAAGACGGCCGGGCATGGCTACACCTTC
.	TRBV19	.	TRBJ2-7	CASSKTSYEQYF	TGTGCCAGTAGTAAAACGTCCTACGAGCAGTACTTC
.	TRBV6-1	.	TRBJ2-2	CASSALLGELFF	TGTGCCAGCAGCGCCTTACTGGGGGAGCTGTTTTTT
.	TRBV5-8	.	TRBJ1-2	CASSLTGLGGYTF	TGTGCCAGCAGCCTCACAGGTTTGGGTGGCTACACCTTC
.	TRBV7-2	.	TRBJ2-2	CASSLAFGRNTGELFF	TGTGCCAGCAGCTTAGCTTTCGGGAGGAACACCGGGGAGCTGTTTTTT
.	TRBV15	.	TRBJ2-1	CATSRDLGTISYNEQFF	TGTGCCACCAGCAGAGATTTGGGGACGATCTCCTACAATGAGCAGTTCTTC
.	TRBV5-6	TRBD1	TRBJ1-2	CASSPGQGTYGYTF	TGTGCCAGCTCCCCGGGACAGGGAACCTATGGCTACACCTTC
large	TRBV9	TRBD2	TRBJ2-1	CASSVSGSSYNEQFF	TGTGCCAGCAGCGTCAGCGGGAGCTCCTACAATGAGCAGTTCTTC
.	TRBV5-1	TRBD1	TRBJ1-1	CASSFQGASTEAFF	TGCGCCAGCAGCTTTCAGGGGGCGAGCACTGAAGCTTTCTTT
.	TRBV7-2	.	TRBJ1-2	CASSLVEGNGYTF	TGTGCCAGCAGCTTAGTAGAGGGTAATGGCTACACCTTC
once	TRBV25-1	TRBD1	TRBJ1-3	CASSEGQGLRGNTIYF	TGTGCCAGCAGTGAAGGACAGGGCTTGCGTGGAAACACCATATATTTT
.	TRBV28	.	TRBJ2-3	CASTSTDTQYF	TGTGCCAGTACGAGCACAGATACGCAGTATTTT
.	TRBV11-2	TRBD1	TRBJ1-2	CASSSPGGVGQGYGYTF	TGTGCCAGCAGCTCACCAGGAGGTGTGGGACAGGGCTATGGCTACACCTTC
once	TRBV27	.	TRBJ2-1	CASSLLGRKNEQFF	TGTGCCAGCAGTTTACTTGGGAGGAAGAATGAGCAGTTCTTC
.	TRBV29-1	.	TRBJ2-7	CSPRRRTANYEQYF	TGCAGCCCCCGCCGCCGGACAGCGAACTACGAGCAGTACTTC
.	TRBV27	TRBD2	TRBJ2-1	CASSKVSLAGGNNEQFF	TGTGCCAGCAGTAAGGTCTCACTAGCGGGGGGTAACAATGAGCAGTTCTTC
.	TRBV2	.	TRBJ1-4	CASTYAGNEKLFF	TGTGCCAGCACCTACGCAGGGAATGAAAAACTGTTTTTT
.	TRBV6-5	.	TRBJ1-4	CASSYLDPDEKLFF	TGTGCCAGCAGTTACTTGGACCCGGATGAAAAACTGTTTTTT
.	TRBV30	TRBD1	TRBJ2-2	CAWRRTGRGRNTGELFF	TGTGCCTGGAGAAGAACGGGCAGGGGGCGTAACACCGGGGAGCTGTTTTTT